Below, one T cell receptor (beta chain) is given with its context. Its recognized antigen is unknown. Qualities for individual bases were not recorded, and no much larger clone is one base off. CDR1 is given as SGHNT and CDR2 as YENEEA, both from the germline V gene. From cysteine to phenylalanine, the CDR3 is 16 amino acids long. CDR3 DNA is the only sequence kept; it has 48 bases, read in frame from the first base. The germline V and J ends show losses of 5 bases and 5 bases respectively, and no gene match explains 7 bases of the junction. These data originate in a study of blood T cell repertoires in COVID-19 (TCRdb year 2020). About the full investigation: Collaborator samples came from the United States, Italy and Spain and covered acute and convalescent phases of COVID-19. The material from the prospective study consisted of cDNA or gDNA derived from T cells, B-cell-depleted T cells, or PBMCs. The dataset comprised deeply sampled blood TCRbeta repertoires from subjects exposed to, actively infected with, or recovered from COVID-19. A freely available public database, intended as a resource for researchers studying the immune response to SARS-CoV-2, is where the repertoires were released. Samples came from the ongoing ImmuneRACE study (first 160 participants) plus 1,254 subjects from 6 global collaborators. A de-identified subject ID, COVID-19 status, age in years and sex were almost always included in the sample metadata. Where available, HLA class I and class II types were taken from metadata supplied by the sample provider and were not determined by assay-based typing. Here is what the overall study found, with its caveats: The amount of clinical and demographic metadata varied by source and participant and was provided uncurated.

Each collaborating institution followed its own protocols to collect whole blood in K2EDTA tubes. For TCRbeta analysis, collaborators shipped samples as frozen whole blood, isolated PBMCs, or DNA extracted from either of those sample types. The immunoSEQ Assay, a bias-controlled multiplex PCR, was used to amplify TCRbeta CDR3 regions from genomic DNA. For the original study's pipeline: Nucleated cell counts per sample were estimated from amplification of reference gene primers within the assay. Sequence reads were collapsed and filtered to measure the absolute abundance of every unique TCRbeta CDR3 rearrangement. For each sample, productive Simpson clonality was calculated as the square root of Simpson's diversity index across productive rearrangements. TCRdb mirrors the immuneACCESS table, restricted to in-frame sequences. Some clones are absent from its copies; in checked studies, under half trace to an unresolved V gene, and the reason for the others is unknown. V and J calls and clone size are those listed in that table; D and trimming were worked out from the DNA. In this sample the table shows 99,000 or so clones, around 84% of which occur a single time. The top ten constitute 15% of the sample.

The rearranged segments are TRBV11-3 and TRBJ2-5; 14 bases in the junction line up with TRBD2. The sequence derives from a woman of 80 years or more with acute or convalescent COVID-19. The sequenced sample consisted of peripheral blood. In nucleotide form, the sequence is TGTGCCAGCAGCCTCCAGGGACTAGCGGGAGTTGAGACCCAGTACTTC. Its coded protein is CASSLQGLAGVETQYF.